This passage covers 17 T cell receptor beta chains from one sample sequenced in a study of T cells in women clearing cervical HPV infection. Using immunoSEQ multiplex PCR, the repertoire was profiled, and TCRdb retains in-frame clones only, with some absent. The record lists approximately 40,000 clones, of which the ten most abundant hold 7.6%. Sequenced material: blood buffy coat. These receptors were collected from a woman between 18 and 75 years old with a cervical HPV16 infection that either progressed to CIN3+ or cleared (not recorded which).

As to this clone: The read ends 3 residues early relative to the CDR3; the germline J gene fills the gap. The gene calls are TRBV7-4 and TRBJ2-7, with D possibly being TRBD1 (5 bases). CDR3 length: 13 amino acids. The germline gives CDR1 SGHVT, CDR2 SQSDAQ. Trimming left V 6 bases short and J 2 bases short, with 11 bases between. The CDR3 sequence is CASREGHTYEQYF. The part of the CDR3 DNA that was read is TGTGCCAGCAGGGAAGGACATACCTACGAG. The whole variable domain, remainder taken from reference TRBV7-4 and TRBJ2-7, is GAGVSQSPRYKVAKRGRDVALRCDSISGHVTLYWYRQTLGQGSEVLTYSQSDAQRDKSGRPSGRFSAERPERSVSTLKIQRTEQGDSAVYLCASREGHTYEQYFGPGTRLTVT.

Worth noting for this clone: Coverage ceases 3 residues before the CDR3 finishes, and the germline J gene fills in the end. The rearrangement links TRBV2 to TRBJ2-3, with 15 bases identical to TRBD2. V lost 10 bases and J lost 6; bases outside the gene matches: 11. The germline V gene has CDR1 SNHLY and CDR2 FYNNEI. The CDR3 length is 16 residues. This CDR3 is CATSSGLAGGRDTQYF. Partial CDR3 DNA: TGTGCCACCTCTAGTGGACTAGCGGGAGGGCGGGATACG.

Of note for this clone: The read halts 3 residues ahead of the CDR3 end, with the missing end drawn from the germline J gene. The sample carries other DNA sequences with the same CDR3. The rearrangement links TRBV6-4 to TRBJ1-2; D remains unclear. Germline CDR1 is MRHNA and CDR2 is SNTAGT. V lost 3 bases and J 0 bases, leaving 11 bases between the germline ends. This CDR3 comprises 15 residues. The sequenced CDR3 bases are TGTGCCAGCAGTGAAGGGCGGGGATCTAACTATGGC. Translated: CASSEGRGSNYG. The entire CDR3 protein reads CASSEGRGSNYGYTF.

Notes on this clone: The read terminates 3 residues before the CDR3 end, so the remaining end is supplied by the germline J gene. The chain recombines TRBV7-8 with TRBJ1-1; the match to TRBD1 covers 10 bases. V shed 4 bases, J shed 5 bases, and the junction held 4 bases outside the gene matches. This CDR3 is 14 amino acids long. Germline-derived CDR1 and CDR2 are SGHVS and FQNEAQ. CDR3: CASSSDRGRTEAFF. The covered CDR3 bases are TGTGCCAGCAGCTCTGACAGGGGGCGGACTGAA.

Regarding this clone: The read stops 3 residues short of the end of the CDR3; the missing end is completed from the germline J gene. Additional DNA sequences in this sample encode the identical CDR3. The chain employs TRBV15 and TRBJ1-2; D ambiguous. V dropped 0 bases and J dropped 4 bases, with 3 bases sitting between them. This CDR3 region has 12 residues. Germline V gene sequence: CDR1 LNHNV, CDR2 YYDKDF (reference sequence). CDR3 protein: CATSRDSYGYTF. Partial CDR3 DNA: TGTGCCACCAGCAGAGATAGCTATGGC.

The covered CDR3 bases are TGTGCCAGTAGTATAATGGGCACCTCTAATGAAAAA. Encoded protein: CASSIMGTSNEK. The full-length CDR3 reads as CASSIMGTSNEKLFF. The genes are TRBV19 and TRBJ1-4, with D unresolved. Read sequence stops 3 residues before the CDR3 end, and the germline J gene provides the missing end. V shed 2 bases and J shed 3 bases, with 10 bases lying between them. CDR3 length: 15 amino acids. Germline loops: CDR1 LNHDA, CDR2 SQIVND (reference sequence).

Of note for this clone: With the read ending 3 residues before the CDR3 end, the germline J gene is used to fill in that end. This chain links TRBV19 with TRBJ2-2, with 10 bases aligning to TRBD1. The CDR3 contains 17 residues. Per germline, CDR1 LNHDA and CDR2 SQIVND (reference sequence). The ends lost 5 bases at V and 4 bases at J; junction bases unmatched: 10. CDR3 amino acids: CASSLPGQGRGTGELFF. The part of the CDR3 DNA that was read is TGTGCCAGTAGTCTACCGGGACAGGGGCGTGGCACCGGGGAG.

The CDR3 bases that were read are TGTGCCAGCAGTGAGGCAGGGGGAGGCGCGGAA. Encoded protein: CASSEAGGGAE. The whole CDR3 protein reads CASSEAGGGAEAFF. The V call is TRBV2, the J call TRBJ1-1; 7 bases align to TRBD1. The sequenced fragment ends 3 residues before the CDR3 boundary, so the rest is inferred from the germline J gene. The CDR3 length is 14 residues. In germline, CDR1 is SNHLY, CDR2 FYNNEI.

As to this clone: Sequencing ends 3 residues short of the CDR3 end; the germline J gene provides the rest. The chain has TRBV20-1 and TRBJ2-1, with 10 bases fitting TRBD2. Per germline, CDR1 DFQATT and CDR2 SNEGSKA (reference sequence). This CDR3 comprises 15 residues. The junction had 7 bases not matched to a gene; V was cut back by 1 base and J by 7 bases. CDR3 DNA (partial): TGCAGTGCTAGAGTGCCTAGCGGGAGTAGGAATGAG. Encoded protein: CSARVPSGSRNE. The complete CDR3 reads CSARVPSGSRNEQFF.

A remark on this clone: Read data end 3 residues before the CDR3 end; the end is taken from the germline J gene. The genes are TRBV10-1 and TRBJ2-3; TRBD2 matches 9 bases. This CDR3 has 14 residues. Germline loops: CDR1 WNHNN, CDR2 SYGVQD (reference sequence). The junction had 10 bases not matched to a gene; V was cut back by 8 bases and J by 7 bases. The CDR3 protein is CASHSGTSSYTQYF. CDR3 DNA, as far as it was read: TGCGCCAGCCACTCCGGGACTAGCTCCTATACG.

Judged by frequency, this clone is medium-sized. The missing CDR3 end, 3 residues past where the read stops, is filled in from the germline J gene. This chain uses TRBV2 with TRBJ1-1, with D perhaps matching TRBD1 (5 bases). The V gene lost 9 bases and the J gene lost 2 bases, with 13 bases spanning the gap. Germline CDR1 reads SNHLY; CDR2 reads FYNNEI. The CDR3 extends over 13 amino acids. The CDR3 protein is CARTGELNTEAFF. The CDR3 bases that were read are TGTGCCAGGACGGGGGAGCTTAACACTGAA. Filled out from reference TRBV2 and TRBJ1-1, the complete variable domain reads EPEVTQTPSHQVTQMGQEVILRCVPISNHLYFYWYRQILGQKVEFLVSFYNNEISEKSEIFDDQFSVERPDGSNFTLKIRSTKLEDSAMYFCARTGELNTEAFFGQGTRLTVV.

CDR3 region: CASSQEGQGATRYGYTF. Incomplete CDR3 DNA: TGCGCCAGCAGCCAAGAGGGACAGGGGGCCACCCGCTATGGC. This chain uses TRBV4-1 with TRBJ1-2; 12 bases align to TRBD1. The read ends 3 residues shy of where the CDR3 ends; the end is completed using the germline J gene. The CDR3 length is 17 residues. V shed 0 bases, J shed 4 bases, and the junction held 6 bases outside the gene matches. The germline CDR1 and CDR2 sequences are MGHRA and YSYEKL.

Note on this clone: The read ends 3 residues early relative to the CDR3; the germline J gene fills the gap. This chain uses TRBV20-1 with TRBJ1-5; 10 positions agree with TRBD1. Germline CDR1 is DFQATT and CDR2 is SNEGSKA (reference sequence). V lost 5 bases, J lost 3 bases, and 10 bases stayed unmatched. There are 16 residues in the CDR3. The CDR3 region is CSARDRGGVANQPQHF. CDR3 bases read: TGCAGTGCTCGGGACAGGGGAGGGGTTGCCAATCAGCCC.

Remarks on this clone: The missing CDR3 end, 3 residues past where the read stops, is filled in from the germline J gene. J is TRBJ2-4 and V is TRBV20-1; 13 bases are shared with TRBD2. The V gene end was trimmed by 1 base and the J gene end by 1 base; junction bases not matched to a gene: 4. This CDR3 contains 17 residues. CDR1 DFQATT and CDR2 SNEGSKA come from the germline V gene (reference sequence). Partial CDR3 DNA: TGCAGTGCTAGAGGACTAGCGGGAGGTTTCGCCAAAAACATT. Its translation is CSARGLAGGFAKNI. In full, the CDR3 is CSARGLAGGFAKNIQYF.

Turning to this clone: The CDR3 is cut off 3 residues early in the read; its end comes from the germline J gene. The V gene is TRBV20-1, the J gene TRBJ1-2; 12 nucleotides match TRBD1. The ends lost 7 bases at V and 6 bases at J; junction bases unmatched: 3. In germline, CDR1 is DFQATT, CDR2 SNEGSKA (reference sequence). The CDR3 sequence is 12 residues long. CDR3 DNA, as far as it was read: TGCAGTGGTCGGGACAGGGGGCATGGC. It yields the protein CSGRDRGHG. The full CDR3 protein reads CSGRDRGHGYTF.

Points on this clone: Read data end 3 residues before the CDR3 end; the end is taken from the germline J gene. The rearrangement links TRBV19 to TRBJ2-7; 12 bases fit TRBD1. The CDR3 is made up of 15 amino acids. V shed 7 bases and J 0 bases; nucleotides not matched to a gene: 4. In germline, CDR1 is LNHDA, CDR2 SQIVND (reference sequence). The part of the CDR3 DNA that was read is TGTGCCAGTACCCCGGGACAGGGGGCCTCCTACGAG. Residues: CASTPGQGASYE. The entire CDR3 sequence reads CASTPGQGASYEQYF.

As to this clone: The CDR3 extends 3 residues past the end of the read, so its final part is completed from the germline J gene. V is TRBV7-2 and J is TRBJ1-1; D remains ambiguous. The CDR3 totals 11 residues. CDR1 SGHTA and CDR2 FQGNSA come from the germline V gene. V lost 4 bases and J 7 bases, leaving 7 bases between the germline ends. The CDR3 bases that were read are TGTGCCAGCAGCTGGGCGGGTGAA. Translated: CASSWAGE. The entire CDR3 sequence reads CASSWAGEAFF.